Below, 30 T cell receptor beta chains from the same sample are listed, as sequenced in a study of monozygotic twins with inflammatory bowel disease. After re-calling the 5' RACE reads, TCRdb lists one entry per CDR3 protein, DNA absent. The sample features roughly 170,000 distinct CDR3 sequences, with less than 7.5% in its top ten. The sequencing input was blood. Source of these receptors: a human donor with ulcerative colitis or Crohn's disease, or a healthy co-twin of an affected twin (not recorded which).

The chain joins TRBV6-5 to TRBJ1-2. The CDR3 covers 14 residues. Germline V gene sequence: CDR1 MNHEY, CDR2 SVGAGI. CDR3 loop: CASSYGRPGYGYTF.

The chain carries TRBV7-9 and TRBJ1-4; TCRdb selects TRBD1, and the lack of DNA leaves this call unchecked. CDR3 length: 15 amino acids. In germline, CDR1 is SEHNR, CDR2 FQNEAQ (reference sequence). CDR3 in amino acids: CASIKTTGLNEKLFF.

The chain joins TRBV7-3 to TRBJ2-2; without DNA, the TCRdb call of TRBD2 cannot be checked. The CDR3 has 18 amino acids. CDR1 is SGHTA, CDR2 FQGTGA, per germline. The CDR3 here is CATFGRGRLPSSTGELFF. Using reference TRBV7-3 and TRBJ2-2 for the parts outside the CDR3, the full variable domain is GAGVSQTPSNKVTEKGKYVELRCDPISGHTALYWYRQSLGQGPEFLIYFQGTGAADDSGLPNDRFFAVRPEGSVSTLKIQRTERGDSAVYLCATFGRGRLPSSTGELFFGEGSRLTVL.

The gene calls are TRBV7-7 and TRBJ2-1. From germline, CDR1 is SSHAT and CDR2 FNYEAQ (reference sequence). This CDR3 has 16 residues. Here the CDR3 reads CASSAARLGPYNEQFF.

The chain uses TRBV10-3 and TRBJ2-5; absent DNA, TCRdb's TRBD2 call cannot be checked. The CDR3 consists of 16 residues. Germline CDR1 reads ENHRY; CDR2 reads SYGVKD. CDR3: CAISGSERGEIQTQYF.

The CDR3 is CSVGTSGGKNIQYF. The chain joins TRBV20-1 to TRBJ2-4; TCRdb's D call, TRBD2, is unchecked because there is no DNA. The germline V gene has CDR1 DFQATT and CDR2 SNEGSKA (reference sequence). This CDR3 has 14 residues.

The V gene is TRBV29-1, the J gene TRBJ2-2. Germline CDR1 SQVTM, CDR2 ANQGSEA. The CDR3 extends over 13 amino acids. The CDR3 protein is CSGRAGSTGELFF.

J is TRBJ1-6 and V is TRBV2; there is no DNA to check the TCRdb D call of TRBD1. Germline CDR1 SNHLY, CDR2 FYNNEI. The CDR3 length is 13 residues. CDR3 protein: CASSRDDNSPLHF.

The V and J genes are TRBV7-2 and TRBJ2-7. Per germline, CDR1 SGHTA and CDR2 FQGNSA. The CDR3 is made up of 15 amino acids. The CDR3 sequence is CASSPTPGASYEQYF.

The CDR3 region is CSASVSSYNSPLHF. The chain uses TRBV20-1 and TRBJ1-6. Germline CDR1 is DFQATT and CDR2 is SNEGSKA (reference sequence). This CDR3 comprises 14 residues.

This chain connects TRBV9 to TRBJ1-3. Germline V gene data show CDR1 as SGDLS and CDR2 as YYNGEE. The CDR3 has 17 residues. CDR3 loop: CASSVEGGTTSGNTIYF.

The chain joins TRBV4-1 to TRBJ1-4; TCRdb gives TRBD1 as the D gene, but with no DNA this cannot be confirmed. The CDR3 has 15 amino acids. The germline gives CDR1 MGHRA, CDR2 YSYEKL. CDR3: CASSLEGAEWEKLFF.

The rearrangement joins TRBV7-9 to TRBJ1-2; the TCRdb call, TRBD1, lacks DNA for checking. Germline V lookup: CDR1 SEHNR, CDR2 FQNEAQ (reference sequence). The CDR3 is made up of 15 amino acids. The CDR3 loop reads CASDEMDRQNYGYTF.

This chain links TRBV5-6 with TRBJ2-1; without DNA, the TCRdb call of TRBD2 cannot be checked. Germline CDR1 reads SGHDT; CDR2 reads YYEEEE. This CDR3 comprises 17 residues. CDR3 sequence reads: CASSLADLAGDRHEQFF.

The chain is built from TRBV28 and TRBJ2-3; no DNA is available, so the TRBD1 call from TCRdb remains unchecked. This CDR3 has 12 residues. The germline CDR1 and CDR2 sequences are MDHEN and SYDVKM. CDR3 loop: CATRGDTDTQYF.

The chain joins TRBV1 to TRBJ1-4; no DNA is available, so the TRBD1 call from TCRdb remains unchecked. TRBV1 is assigned pseudogene status. The CDR3 extends over 18 amino acids. The CDR3 is CTSSQDVGTGTTNEKLFF.

The chain joins TRBV10-3 to TRBJ1-1; TCRdb lists TRBD1, though no DNA is available to test this call. The CDR3 covers 14 residues. Germline V CDR1 and CDR2: ENHRY, SYGVKD. The CDR3 spells CAISLDRGGSEAFF.

The chain links TRBV19 to TRBJ2-1; the TCRdb call, TRBD1, lacks DNA for checking. Per germline, CDR1 LNHDA and CDR2 SQIVND (reference sequence). This CDR3 contains 14 residues. CDR3 protein: CASSRGTDVSEQFF.

V gene TRBV19 combines with J gene TRBJ1-1; TCRdb lists TRBD1, though no DNA is available to test this call. Germline assignment: CDR1 LNHDA and CDR2 SQIVND (reference sequence). The CDR3 contains 13 residues. The CDR3 sequence: CASSIRDNTEAFF.

This chain uses TRBV15 with TRBJ2-1. The CDR3 sequence is 14 residues long. CDR1 is LNHNV, CDR2 YYDKDF, per germline (reference sequence). The CDR3 sequence is CATSGQLLYHEQFF.

The chain is built from TRBV18 and TRBJ2-2; with no DNA, the TCRdb D assignment of TRBD1 cannot be verified. Germline assignment: CDR1 KGHSH and CDR2 LQKENI. This CDR3 comprises 17 residues. This chain's CDR3 is CASSRIQGHADTGELFF.

The chain's CDR3 is CASSPNSENYNEQFF. V is TRBV4-1 and J is TRBJ2-1. Germline assignment: CDR1 MGHRA and CDR2 YSYEKL. The CDR3 length is 15 residues.

The chain joins TRBV5-1 to TRBJ1-4. Germline V gene lookup returns CDR1 SGHRS and CDR2 YFSETQ. The CDR3 has 13 residues. The CDR3 protein is CASSADQTDKLFF.

This chain uses TRBV4-3 with TRBJ1-2. In germline, CDR1 is LGHNA, CDR2 YSLEER. The CDR3 length is 13 residues. Here the CDR3 reads CASSRGTNYGYTF.

The rearrangement links TRBV20-1 to TRBJ2-5; TCRdb indicates TRBD1, and absent DNA this call remains unverified. Looked up from germline, CDR1 is DFQATT and CDR2 is SNEGSKA (reference sequence). The CDR3 has 14 residues. CDR3 protein: CSASPGTGGETQYF.

The genes are TRBV29-1 and TRBJ1-1; TCRdb's D call of TRBD1 is untestable without DNA. The CDR3 has 11 amino acids. The germline CDR1 and CDR2 sequences are SQVTM and ANQGSEA. This CDR3 is CSADRATEAFF.

The chain combines TRBV5-4 with TRBJ1-6; TCRdb calls TRBD1, which cannot be checked without DNA. Germline V gene sequence: CDR1 SGHNT, CDR2 YYREEE (reference sequence). CDR3 size: 16 residues. CDR3 loop: CASSLTGGSYNSPLHF.

The chain couples TRBV10-3 to TRBJ2-7. Germline V lookup: CDR1 ENHRY, CDR2 SYGVKD. This CDR3 comprises 14 residues. CDR3: CAISESGATYEQYF.

This CDR3 is CSVKKGLAGAFNTGELFF. The genes are TRBV29-1 and TRBJ2-2; lacking DNA, the TRBD2 call made by TCRdb goes unchecked. CDR3 length: 18 amino acids. Germline CDR1 SQVTM, CDR2 ANQGSEA.

The CDR3 here is CASSQGGRYLHEQYF. J is TRBJ2-7 and V is TRBV14; TCRdb designates TRBD1, a call that cannot be tested without DNA. Germline CDR1 reads SGHDN; CDR2 reads FVKESK. The CDR3 loop spans 15 amino acids.